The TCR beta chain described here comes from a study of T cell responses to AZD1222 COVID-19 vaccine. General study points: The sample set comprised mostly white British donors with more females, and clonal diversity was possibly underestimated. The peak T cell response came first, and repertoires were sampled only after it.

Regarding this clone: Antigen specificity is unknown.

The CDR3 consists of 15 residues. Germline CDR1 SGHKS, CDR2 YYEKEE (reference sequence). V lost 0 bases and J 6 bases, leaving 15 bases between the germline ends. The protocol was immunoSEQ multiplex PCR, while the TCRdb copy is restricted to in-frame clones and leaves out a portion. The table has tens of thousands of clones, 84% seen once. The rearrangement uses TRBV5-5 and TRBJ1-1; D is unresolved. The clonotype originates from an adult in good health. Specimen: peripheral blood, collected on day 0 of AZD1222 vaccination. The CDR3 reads CASSLDPGIFSEAFF. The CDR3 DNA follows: TGTGCCAGCAGCTTGGACCCGGGTATATTCTCTGAAGCTTTCTTT.